This TCR beta chain appears in the sequencing data of a study of CD8+CD57+ T cells in acquired aplastic anemia. The template for TCR beta VDJ and CDR3 sequence profiling was genomic DNA. In TCRdb, the reads were re-called with MiXCR into one record per CDR3 protein. The table shows roughly 170,000 distinct CDR3 sequences, with about 64% occurring only once. The CDR3 spans 15 residues. CDR1 and CDR2 from the germline V gene are LNHDA and SQIVND (reference sequence). V shed 3 bases, J shed 7 bases, and the junction held 4 bases outside the gene matches. The sequenced material came from sorted CD4+, CD8+, or CD8+CD57+ T cells (not recorded which) from PBMCs. V and J are TRBV19 and TRBJ1-6, with 9 bases matching TRBD1. This sequence was found in a human donor in good health. The CDR3 protein is CASSIGTGRNSPLHF. Written as DNA, the CDR3 is TGTGCCAGTAGTATCGGGACAGGGCGGAATTCACCCCTCCACTTT.